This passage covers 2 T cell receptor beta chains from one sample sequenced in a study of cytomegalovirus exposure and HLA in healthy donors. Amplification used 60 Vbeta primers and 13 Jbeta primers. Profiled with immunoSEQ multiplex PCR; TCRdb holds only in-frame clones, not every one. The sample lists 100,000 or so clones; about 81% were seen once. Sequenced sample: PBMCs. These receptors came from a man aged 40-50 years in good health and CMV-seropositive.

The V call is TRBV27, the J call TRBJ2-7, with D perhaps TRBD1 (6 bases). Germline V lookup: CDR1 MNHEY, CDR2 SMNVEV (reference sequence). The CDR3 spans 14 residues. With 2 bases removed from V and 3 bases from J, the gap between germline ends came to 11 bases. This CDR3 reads CASSLRQAGYEQYF. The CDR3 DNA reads TGTGCCAGCAGTTTAAGACAGGCTGGCTACGAGCAGTACTTC.

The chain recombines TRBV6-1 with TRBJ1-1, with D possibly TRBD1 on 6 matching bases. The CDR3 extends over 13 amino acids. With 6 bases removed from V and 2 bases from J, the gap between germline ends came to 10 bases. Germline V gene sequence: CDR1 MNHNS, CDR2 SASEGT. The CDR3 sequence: CASRWTDNTEAFF. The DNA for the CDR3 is TGTGCCAGCAGATGGACAGATAACACTGAAGCTTTCTTT.